One sample yielded the 14 T cell receptor beta chains listed below, sequenced in a study of shared clonotypes between healthy human individuals. CD45RO-negative, CCR7-selected cells formed the naive CD8 fraction, which excluded terminally differentiated effector memory CD45RA+ cells. Generated by immunoSEQ multiplex PCR, the TCRdb table keeps only in-frame clones and is missing some. The sample lists approximately 2,000,000 clones; around 93% were seen once. Material: naive CD8+ T cells from PBMCs. The receptors come from a man aged 18 to 29 in good health. Some clones in this sample may be carry-over from other donors' samples.

The rearrangement uses TRBV28 and TRBJ2-7; D is ambiguous. V lost 2 bases to trimming and J lost 5 bases, with 19 bases between them. This CDR3 has 16 residues. CDR1 is MDHEN and CDR2 is SYDVKM in the germline V gene. The CDR3 is CASSLRVGSVAHEQYF. CDR3 in DNA: TGTGCCAGCAGTTTAAGGGTCGGGTCAGTGGCCCACGAGCAGTACTTC.

Details on this clone: The same CDR3 also results from other DNA sequences found in this sample. This chain uses TRBV7-9 with TRBJ1-1; D not resolved. The V gene's germline CDR1 is SEHNR and CDR2 FQNEAQ (reference sequence). The V end was cut by 5 bases, the J end by 4 bases, with 8 bases between. The CDR3 extends over 12 amino acids. CDR3 in DNA: TGTGCCAGCAGCCCCCCAGGCACTGAAGCTTTCTTT. This translates into CASSPPGTEAFF.

As for this clone: Other DNA sequences of this sample code for an identical CDR3. V gene TRBV28 combines with J gene TRBJ1-2; no definite D call. The CDR3 length is 13 residues. Trimming shortened V by 3 bases and J by 2 bases, and 7 bases separated the two germline ends. The germline CDR1 and CDR2 sequences are MDHEN and SYDVKM. Here the CDR3 DNA reads TGTGCCAGCAGTTTGACCTTAAACTATGGCTACACCTTC. Translating it yields CASSLTLNYGYTF.

The chain links TRBV19 to TRBJ1-1; D gene uncertain. The germline V gene has CDR1 LNHDA and CDR2 SQIVND (reference sequence). Between the trimmed V and J ends, which lost 6 bases and 7 bases, there was a span of 15 bases. This CDR3 region has 13 residues. The DNA for the CDR3 is TGTGCCAGTAGAGGTCCTGCGCTTTATGAAGCTTTCTTT. It translates to CASRGPALYEAFF.

This chain connects TRBV4-2 to TRBJ2-5; 9 nucleotides line up with TRBD2. Germline V gene data show CDR1 as LGHNA and CDR2 as YNFKEQ. The CDR3 covers 16 residues. Trimming cost V 0 bases and J 5 bases; bases outside gene matches: 7. The DNA of the CDR3 is TGTGCCAGCAGCCAAGAGTGGCGGGAGGGAGTGGAGACCCAGTACTTC. It translates to CASSQEWREGVETQYF.

J is TRBJ2-5 and V is TRBV25-1; 8 bases are shared with TRBD1. The CDR3 extends over 14 amino acids. CDR1 MGHDK and CDR2 SYGVNS come from the germline V gene. Germline trimming cut 3 bases from V and 5 bases from J; bases unmatched to any gene: 5. The CDR3, as DNA: TGTGCCAGCAGTGAGACAGGGGATTGGGAGACCCAGTACTTC. As protein: CASSETGDWETQYF.

To note about this clone: Other DNA sequences in the same sample also yield this CDR3. The V and J genes are TRBV30 and TRBJ2-7; D remains ambiguous. Germline CDR1 and CDR2: GTSNPN and SVGIG (reference sequence). Trimming shortened V by 3 bases and J by 3 bases, and 6 bases separated the two germline ends. This CDR3 region has 11 residues. CDR3 protein: CAWSDNYEQYF. In nucleotides, the CDR3 is TGTGCCTGGAGCGACAACTACGAGCAGTACTTC.

V gene TRBV25-1 combines with J gene TRBJ1-2; D might be TRBD1 (6 bases). CDR3 size: 14 residues. Trimming shortened V by 5 bases and J by 6 bases, and 16 bases separated the two germline ends. Germline loops: CDR1 MGHDK, CDR2 SYGVNS. CDR3 amino acids: CASSQNIRGDGYTF. For the CDR3, the DNA is TGTGCCAGCAGTCAAAATATCAGGGGCGATGGCTACACCTTC.

The chain recombines TRBV2 with TRBJ1-2, with D hard to call. Trimming removed 11 bases from V and 3 bases from J, with 25 bases in between. The CDR3 totals 16 residues. Per the germline V gene, CDR1 is SNHLY and CDR2 is FYNNEI. The CDR3 reads CALKGHLSPIDYGYTF. The CDR3 nucleotides read TGTGCCCTCAAAGGGCACCTGAGCCCCATTGACTATGGCTACACCTTC.

The gene calls are TRBV28 and TRBJ1-4; 8 bases line up with TRBD1. V trimming: 2 bases; J trimming: 8 bases; junction bases outside the gene matches: 7. Germline V CDR1 and CDR2: MDHEN, SYDVKM. CDR3 length: 15 residues. CDR3 nucleotides: TGTGCCAGCAGTTTAGTGGACAGGGCTAGGGAAAAACTGTTTTTT. Protein product: CASSLVDRAREKLFF. Variable domain in full (rest from reference TRBV28 and TRBJ1-4): DVKVTQSSRYLVKRTGEKVFLECVQDMDHENMFWYRQDPGLGLRLIYFSYDVKMKEKGDIPEGYSVSREKKERFSLILESASTNQTSMYLCASSLVDRAREKLFFGSGTQLSVL.

V gene TRBV7-5 combines with J gene TRBJ2-7. TRBV7-5 is flagged as a pseudogene. The CDR3 is 12 amino acids. CDR3 region: CVRSLPSYEQYF. CDR3 sequence (DNA): TGTGTCAGAAGCTTGCCCTCCTACGAGCAGTACTTC.

The V gene is TRBV5-6, the J gene TRBJ2-2; D not resolved. This CDR3 region has 15 residues. The germline gives CDR1 SGHDT, CDR2 YYEEEE. Between the trimmed V and J ends, which lost 4 bases and 3 bases, there was a span of 13 bases. DNA of the CDR3: TGTGCCAGCAGCCCTCTGGAAGGTGACACCGGGGAGCTGTTTTTT. Translation gives CASSPLEGDTGELFF.

The gene calls are TRBV13 and TRBJ1-2; D ambiguous. The V gene's germline CDR1 is PRHDT and CDR2 FYEKMQ (reference sequence). Deletions cut 5 bases from V and 1 base from J, with 11 bases between. CDR3 length: 14 residues. CDR3 coding DNA: TGTGCCAGCAGCCCCCCGTCGAGTAACTATGGCTACACCTTC. This codes for CASSPPSSNYGYTF. Looking up the rest from reference TRBV13 and TRBJ1-2 gives the full variable domain: AAGVIQSPRHLIKEKRETATLKCYPIPRHDTVYWYQQGPGQDPQFLISFYEKMQSDKGSIPDRFSAQQFSDYHSELNMSSLELGDSALYFCASSPPSSNYGYTFGSGTRLTVV.

The chain carries TRBV5-1 and TRBJ2-5; D remains ambiguous. Deletions cut 0 bases from V and 0 bases from J, with 9 bases between. Germline V gives CDR1 SGHRS, CDR2 YFSETQ. The length of the CDR3 is 15 residues. The CDR3, as DNA: TGCGCCAGCAGCTTGGACCAGCAGTACCAAGAGACCCAGTACTTC. The encoded protein is CASSLDQQYQETQYF.